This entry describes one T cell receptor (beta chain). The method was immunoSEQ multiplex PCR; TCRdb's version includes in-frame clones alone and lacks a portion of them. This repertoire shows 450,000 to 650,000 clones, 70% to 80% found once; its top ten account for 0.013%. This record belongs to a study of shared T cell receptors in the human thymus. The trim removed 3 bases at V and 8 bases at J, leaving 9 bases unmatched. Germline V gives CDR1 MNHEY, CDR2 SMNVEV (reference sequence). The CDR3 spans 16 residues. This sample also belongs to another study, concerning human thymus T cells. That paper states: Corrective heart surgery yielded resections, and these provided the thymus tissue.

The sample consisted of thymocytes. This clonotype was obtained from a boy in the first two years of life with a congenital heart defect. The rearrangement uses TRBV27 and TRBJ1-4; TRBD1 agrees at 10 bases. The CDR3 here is CASSLGDRGLREKLFF. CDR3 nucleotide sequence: TGTGCCAGCAGTTTGGGCGACAGGGGGCTGAGGGAAAAACTGTTTTTT.